The 12 T cell receptor beta chains below all came from one sample that was sequenced in a study of T cells in Graves' hyperthyroidism and ophthalmopathy. The TCR beta CDR3 regions underwent amplification using RNA transcripts as the source. Initially, a first-round RT-PCR of the TCR CDR3 employed the HTBI primer set. TCRdb recomputed calls from the multiplex PCR reads with MiXCR, one row per CDR3 protein. The repertoire has about 560,000 distinct CDR3 sequences, around 15% of them found once; the top ten carry about 20%. The sequencing sample was made of blood. These receptors came from a woman between 18 and 29 years old with Graves' hyperthyroidism.

The table lists this clonotype with many counts. This rearrangement joins TRBV7-9 to TRBJ2-7; 8 nucleotides align to TRBD1. This CDR3 contains 15 residues. With 4 bases clipped from V and 2 bases from J, the junction kept 7 bases outside the gene matches. Per the germline V gene, CDR1 is SEHNR and CDR2 is FQNEAQ (reference sequence). CDR3 loop: CASSSQGETTYEQYF. In nucleotides, the CDR3 is TGTGCCAGCAGCTCACAGGGGGAAACAACCTACGAGCAGTACTTC.

The chain links TRBV7-2 to TRBJ2-1; TRBD2 matches at 8 bases. V trimming: 7 bases; J trimming: 4 bases; junction bases outside the gene matches: 15. CDR1 and CDR2 (germline): SGHTA, FQGNSA. The CDR3 loop spans 17 amino acids. The CDR3 reads CASTPSVSGGSYNEQFF. In nucleotides, the CDR3 is TGTGCCAGCACACCGTCGGTGAGCGGGGGATCGTACAATGAGCAGTTCTTC.

This clonotype showed up just once. J is TRBJ1-3 and V is TRBV7-9; possible D gene TRBD1, 5 bases. V was clipped by 11 bases and J by 0 bases, with 11 bases between them. This CDR3 spans 13 amino acids. Germline CDR1 SEHNR, CDR2 FQNEAQ (reference sequence). The CDR3: CAPGAVSGNTIYF. CDR3 coding DNA: TGTGCCCCCGGGGCAGTCTCTGGAAACACCATATATTTT.

This clonotype was seen repeatedly, ten times or more. The genes are TRBV28 and TRBJ2-7; 8 positions agree with TRBD1. The CDR3 extends over 14 amino acids. J lost 6 bases, V lost 5 bases, and 9 bases had no gene match. CDR1 and CDR2 from the germline V gene are MDHEN and SYDVKM. The CDR3 nucleotides read TGTGCCAGCAGTGTAACCGGGACAGGAGCCGAGCAGTACTTC. Protein sequence: CASSVTGTGAEQYF.

This clonotype occurred once. The chain carries TRBV19 and TRBJ1-6; the match to TRBD1 covers 8 bases. From germline, CDR1 is LNHDA and CDR2 SQIVND (reference sequence). The CDR3 has 16 residues. Unmatched junction bases numbered 9, after V lost 3 bases and J lost 8 bases. CDR3 in amino acids: CASSILPGQEYSPLHF. The CDR3, as DNA: TGTGCCAGTAGTATCTTGCCGGGACAGGAATATTCACCCCTCCACTTT.

This chain links TRBV30 with TRBJ2-3; possible D gene TRBD1, 6 bases. This CDR3 is built from 15 residues. Germline V CDR1 and CDR2: GTSNPN, SVGIG (reference sequence). V lost 5 bases to trimming and J lost 2 bases, with 17 bases between them. CDR3 in DNA: TGTGCCTGGCAACTGGGGGCGTTGATCACAGATACGCAGTATTTT. It translates to CAWQLGALITDTQYF.

This clonotype was counted between two and nine times. This chain joins TRBV11-2 and TRBJ2-7; the D gene is possibly TRBD1 (5 bases). With 2 bases removed from V and 1 base from J, the gap between germline ends came to 12 bases. Germline values: CDR1 SGHAT, CDR2 FQNNGV. The CDR3 covers 15 residues. CDR3 nucleotides: TGTGCCAGCAGCTTATCTGAAACAGGTTCCTACGAGCAGTACTTC. Residues: CASSLSETGSYEQYF.

The chain has TRBV7-9 and TRBJ1-6; D might be TRBD1 (6 bases). The CDR3 extends over 15 amino acids. CDR1 and CDR2 (germline): SEHNR, FQNEAQ (reference sequence). The V and J ends lost 2 bases and 9 bases respectively, with 14 bases between them. DNA for the CDR3: TGTGCCAGCAGCTTATTGGTGGCAGGGGTTTCACCCCTCCACTTT. This sequence encodes CASSLLVAGVSPLHF.

This clonotype was seen at least ten times. This chain joins TRBV19 and TRBJ1-6, with 7 bases aligning to TRBD1. V shed 3 bases and J 7 bases; nucleotides not matched to a gene: 3. This CDR3 is built from 14 residues. Germline V gene data show CDR1 as LNHDA and CDR2 as SQIVND (reference sequence). CDR3 DNA sequence: TGTGCCAGTAGTATGGACAGGAGCAATTCACCCCTCCACTTT. This encodes CASSMDRSNSPLHF.

This clonotype came up many times. The chain employs TRBV29-1 and TRBJ1-1; maybe TRBD1 (6 bases). Germline CDR1 SQVTM, CDR2 ANQGSEA. The CDR3 sequence is 16 residues long. Trimming stripped 0 bases from V and 1 base from J, with 15 bases between. This CDR3 is CSVEDLGGARNTEAFF. CDR3 in DNA: TGCAGCGTTGAAGATCTCGGGGGGGCGCGGAACACTGAAGCTTTCTTT.

This clonotype came up many times. The genes are TRBV6-1 and TRBJ1-5, with D maybe TRBD1 (6 bases). Germline values: CDR1 MNHNS, CDR2 SASEGT. This CDR3 has 14 amino acids. V shed 5 bases and J shed 6 bases, with 14 bases lying between them. The CDR3 region has the DNA TGTGCCAGCAGTTCCGCGACAGGATTTCAGCCCCAGCATTTT. This sequence encodes CASSSATGFQPQHF.

As regards this clonotype: This could be a read error, since a much larger clone is one nucleotide away. V is TRBV11-3 and J is TRBJ2-5; either TRBD1 or TRBD2 may fit D (5 bases each). The V gene's germline CDR1 is SGHNT and CDR2 YENEEA. The CDR3 runs 14 residues. This CDR3 reads CASTVGAWGETPYF. The CDR3 nucleotides read TGTGCCAGCACCGTAGGGGCGTGGGGAGAGACCCCGTACTTC.